This T cell receptor (beta chain) stems from a study of blood T cells in healthy people across ages. Points from the study as a whole: PBMCs that were unsorted prevented a conclusive naive versus antigen-experienced comparison.

Combining a sample-barcoded 5' primer with a J-beta primer mix, a second PCR ran for roughly 6 to 12 cycles. Each CDR3 protein gets one entry after TCRdb re-called the 5' RACE reads with MiXCR. The repertoire includes about 570,000 distinct CDR3 sequences, 25% to 30% of them detected once, and around 18% sits in the top ten. This clonotype was detected a few times. Its specificity is unknown. CDR3 length: 14 amino acids. The V and J ends lost 5 bases and 2 bases respectively, with 15 bases between them. Per the germline V gene, CDR1 is SQVTM and CDR2 is ANQGSEA. The specimen sequenced was blood. The receptor's source is a woman between 70 and 85 years old in good health. The V gene is TRBV29-1, the J gene TRBJ1-1; D possibly corresponds to TRBD1 (5 bases). CDR3 coding DNA: TGCAGCGTTACCTATGGGGCAGATAACACTGAAGCTTTCTTT. It specifies CSVTYGADNTEAFF.